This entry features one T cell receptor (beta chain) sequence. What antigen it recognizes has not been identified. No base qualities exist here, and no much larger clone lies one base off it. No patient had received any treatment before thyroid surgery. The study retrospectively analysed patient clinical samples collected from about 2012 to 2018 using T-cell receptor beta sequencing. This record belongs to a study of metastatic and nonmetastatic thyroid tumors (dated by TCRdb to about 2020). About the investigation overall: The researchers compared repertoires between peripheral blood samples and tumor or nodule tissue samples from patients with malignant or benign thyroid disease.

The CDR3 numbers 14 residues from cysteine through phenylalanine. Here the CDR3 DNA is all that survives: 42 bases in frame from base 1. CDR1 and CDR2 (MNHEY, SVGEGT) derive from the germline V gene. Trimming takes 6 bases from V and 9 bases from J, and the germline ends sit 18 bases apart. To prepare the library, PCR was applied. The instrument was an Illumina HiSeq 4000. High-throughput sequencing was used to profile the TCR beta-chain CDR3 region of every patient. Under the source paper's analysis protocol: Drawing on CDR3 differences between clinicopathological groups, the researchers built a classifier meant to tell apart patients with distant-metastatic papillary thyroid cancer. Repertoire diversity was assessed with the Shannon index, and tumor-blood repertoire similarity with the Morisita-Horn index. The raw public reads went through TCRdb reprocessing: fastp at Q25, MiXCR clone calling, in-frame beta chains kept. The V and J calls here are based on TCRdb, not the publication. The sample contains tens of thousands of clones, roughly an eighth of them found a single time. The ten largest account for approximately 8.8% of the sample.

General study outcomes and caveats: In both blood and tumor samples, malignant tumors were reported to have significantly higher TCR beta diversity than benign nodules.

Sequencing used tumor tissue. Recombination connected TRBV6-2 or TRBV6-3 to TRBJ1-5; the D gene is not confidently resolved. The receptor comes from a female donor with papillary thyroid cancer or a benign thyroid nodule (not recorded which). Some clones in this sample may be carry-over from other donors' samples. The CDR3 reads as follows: CASSPTGVASPQHF. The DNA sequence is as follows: TGTGCCAGCAGCCCCACGGGTGTCGCGTCGCCCCAGCATTTT.